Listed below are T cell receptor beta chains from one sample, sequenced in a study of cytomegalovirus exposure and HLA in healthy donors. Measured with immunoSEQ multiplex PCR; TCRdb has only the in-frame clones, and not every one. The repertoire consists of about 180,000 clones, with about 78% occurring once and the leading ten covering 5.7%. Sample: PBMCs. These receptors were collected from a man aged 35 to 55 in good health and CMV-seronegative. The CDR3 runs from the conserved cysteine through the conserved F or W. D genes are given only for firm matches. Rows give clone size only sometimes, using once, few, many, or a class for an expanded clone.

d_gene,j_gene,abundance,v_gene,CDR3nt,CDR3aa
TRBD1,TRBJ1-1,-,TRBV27,TGTGCCACCAAAGACAGGGACACTGAAGCTTTCTTT,CATKDRDTEAFF
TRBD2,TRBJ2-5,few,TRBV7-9,TGTGCCAGCAGCTTAGAGGGGACTAGCTGGGAGACCCAGTACTTC,CASSLEGTSWETQYF
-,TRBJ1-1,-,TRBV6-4,TGTGCCAGCAGTGACTCCCCACAGGAGAGATTCCCGAACACTGAAGCTTTCTTT,CASSDSPQERFPNTEAFF
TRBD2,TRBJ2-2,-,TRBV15,TGTGCCACCAGTCCTAGCGGGACGAACACCGGGGAGCTGTTTTTT,CATSPSGTNTGELFF
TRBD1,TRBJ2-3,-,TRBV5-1,TGCGCCAGCAGCTTGGGGGACAGGGTGGGCACAGATACGCAGTATTTT,CASSLGDRVGTDTQYF
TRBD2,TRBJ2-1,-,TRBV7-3,TGTGCCAGCAGCTTGACTGTGCCTAGCGGGTACAATGAGCAGTTCTTC,CASSLTVPSGYNEQFF
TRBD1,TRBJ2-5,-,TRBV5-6,TGTGCCAGCAGCCCAGTTGTCAGGACAGGGGTTGGCATGGAGACCCAGTACTTC,CASSPVVRTGVGMETQYF
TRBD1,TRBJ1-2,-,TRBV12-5,TGTGCTAGTGGTTTGGACAGGGGGAGAAGAACCTTC,CASGLDRGRRTF
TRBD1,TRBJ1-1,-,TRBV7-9,TGTGCCAGCAGCTTAGCGGGGACAGGGCAGTACACTGAAGCTTTCTTT,CASSLAGTGQYTEAFF
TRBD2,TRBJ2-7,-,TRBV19,TGTGCCAGCTCGGCGGGAGGGCCCAACGAGCAGTACTTC,CASSAGGPNEQYF
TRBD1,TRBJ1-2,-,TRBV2,TGTGCCAGCATGATTCAGGGGGCGCGGAAGGCTTATGGCTACACCTTC,CASMIQGARKAYGYTF
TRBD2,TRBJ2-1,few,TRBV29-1,TGCAGCGCCGTGGGGATAGTAGCGGGAGGGAACTACAATGAGCAGTTCTTC,CSAVGIVAGGNYNEQFF
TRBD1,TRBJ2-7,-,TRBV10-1,TGCGCCAGCAGTGAGACGTTCACAGGGGACCCCTACGAGCAGTACTTC,CASSETFTGDPYEQYF
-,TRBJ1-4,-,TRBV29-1,TGCAGCACTACCGGGGGAGGTCCTAATGAAAAACTGTTTTTT,CSTTGGGPNEKLFF
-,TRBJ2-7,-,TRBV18,TGTGCCAGCTCACCACGTGGGGCATTTAACGAGCAGTACTTC,CASSPRGAFNEQYF
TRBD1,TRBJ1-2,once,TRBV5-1,TGCGCCAGCAGTCATGAAGGGACAGGGCAAGGCTACACCTTC,CASSHEGTGQGYTF
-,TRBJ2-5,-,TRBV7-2,TGTGCCAGCAGCCCATTAGAGACCCAGTACTTC,CASSPLETQYF
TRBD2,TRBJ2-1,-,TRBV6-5,TGTGCCAGCAGTTATCTAGAGCGGGGGGGCGAATTCTTC,CASSYLERGGEFF
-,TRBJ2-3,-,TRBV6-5,TGTGCCAGCAGCTCCCTAGGCACAGATACGCAGTATTTT,CASSSLGTDTQYF
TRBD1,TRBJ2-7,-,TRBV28,TGTGCCAGCAGTTACAGGGGGCGCAACGAGCAGTACTTC,CASSYRGRNEQYF
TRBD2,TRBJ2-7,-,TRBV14,TGTGCCAGCAGCCAGACTAGCGGGCTGCTGCGGTGGTACTTC,CASSQTSGLLRWYF
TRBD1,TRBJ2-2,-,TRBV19,TGTGCCAGTAGTATTTTGAGGGACAGGGGGCCGGTCGGGGAGCTGTTTTTT,CASSILRDRGPVGELFF
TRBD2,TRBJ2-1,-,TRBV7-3,TGTGCCAGCAGCTTAGGGCTAGCGGGGAATGAGCAGTTCTTC,CASSLGLAGNEQFF
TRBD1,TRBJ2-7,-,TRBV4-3,TGCGCCAGCAGCCAAGATAGGGACAGCTACCGATACGAGCAGTACTTC,CASSQDRDSYRYEQYF
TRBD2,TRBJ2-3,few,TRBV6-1,TGTGCCAGCAGTGAAGGGACTAGCTGGTCAGATACGCAGTATTTT,CASSEGTSWSDTQYF
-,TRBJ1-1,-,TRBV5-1,TGCGCCAGCAGCTACAGGGTGGACACTGAAGCTTTCTTT,CASSYRVDTEAFF
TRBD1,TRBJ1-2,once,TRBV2,TGTGCCAGCAGCCTAACAGGGGGACTCAACTATGGCTACACCTTC,CASSLTGGLNYGYTF
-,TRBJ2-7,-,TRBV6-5,TGTGCCAGCAGTGAATCCGAAGGGGCCTCCGAGCAGTACTTC,CASSESEGASEQYF
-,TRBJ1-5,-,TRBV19,TGTGCCAGTAGTATAGATCTGAGACAGAGGGGGGGTCAGCCCCAGCATTTT,CASSIDLRQRGGQPQHF
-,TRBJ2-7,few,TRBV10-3,TGTGCCATCAGTGAGTCAGTGCTAGCAGCAGGCGAGCAGTACTTC,CAISESVLAAGEQYF
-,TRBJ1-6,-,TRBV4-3,TGCGCCAGCAGCCCGGGGATCTATAATTCACCCCTCCACTTT,CASSPGIYNSPLHF
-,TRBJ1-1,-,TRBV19,TGTGCCAGTAGTATGGACAGTGACACTGAAGCTTTCTTT,CASSMDSDTEAFF
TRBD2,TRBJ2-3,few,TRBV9,TGTGCCAGCAGCGTAGCTACTCTACGCCCGGGGGTGGCTAGCGGTAGCACAGATACGCAGTATTTT,CASSVATLRPGVASGSTDTQYF
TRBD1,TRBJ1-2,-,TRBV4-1,TGCGCCAGCAGCCAATTAAACAGGGGGGACGGTGGCTACACCTTC,CASSQLNRGDGGYTF
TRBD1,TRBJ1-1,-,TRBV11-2,TGTGCCAACCGGGACAGGGGCACTGAAGCTTTCTTT,CANRDRGTEAFF
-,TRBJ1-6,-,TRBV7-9,TGTGCCAGCAACGAGAGGGGGAATTCACCCCTCCACTTT,CASNERGNSPLHF
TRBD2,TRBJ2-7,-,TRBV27,TGTGCCAGCAGCTCACTAGCGGGAGGCCGCTCCTACGAGCAGTACTTC,CASSSLAGGRSYEQYF
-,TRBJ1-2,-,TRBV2,TGTGCCACCCCAAGTGGGGGGTCTCTCGGCTACACCTTC,CATPSGGSLGYTF
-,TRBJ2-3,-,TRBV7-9,TGTGCCAGCAGACCCGCGCCGGGTTTTGCGCAGTATTTT,CASRPAPGFAQYF
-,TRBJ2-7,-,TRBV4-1,TGCGCCAGCAGCCAAGGGGCAGGAACCTACGAGCAGTACTTC,CASSQGAGTYEQYF
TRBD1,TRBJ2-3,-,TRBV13,TGTGCCAGCAGCTATACCCTGGGACAGGGAGACGCAGATACGCAGTATTTT,CASSYTLGQGDADTQYF
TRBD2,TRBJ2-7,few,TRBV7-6,TGTGCCAGCAGCCCCCGGGACTACTCCTACGAGCAGTACTTC,CASSPRDYSYEQYF
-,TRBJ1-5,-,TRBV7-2,TGTGCCAGCAGCCCCCCGGGGGGGAATCAGCCCCAGCATTTT,CASSPPGGNQPQHF
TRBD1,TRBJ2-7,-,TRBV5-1,TGCGCCAGCAACCCAGCAGGGGGTCCCTACGAGCAGTACTTC,CASNPAGGPYEQYF
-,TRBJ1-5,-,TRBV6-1,TGTGCCAGCAGGAAGGTCGGACAGCTCAATCAGCCCCAGCATTTT,CASRKVGQLNQPQHF
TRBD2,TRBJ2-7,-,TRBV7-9,TGTTCCAGCAGCTCCCGAGGTCTAGCGGGAGTCCACGAGCAGTACTTC,CSSSSRGLAGVHEQYF